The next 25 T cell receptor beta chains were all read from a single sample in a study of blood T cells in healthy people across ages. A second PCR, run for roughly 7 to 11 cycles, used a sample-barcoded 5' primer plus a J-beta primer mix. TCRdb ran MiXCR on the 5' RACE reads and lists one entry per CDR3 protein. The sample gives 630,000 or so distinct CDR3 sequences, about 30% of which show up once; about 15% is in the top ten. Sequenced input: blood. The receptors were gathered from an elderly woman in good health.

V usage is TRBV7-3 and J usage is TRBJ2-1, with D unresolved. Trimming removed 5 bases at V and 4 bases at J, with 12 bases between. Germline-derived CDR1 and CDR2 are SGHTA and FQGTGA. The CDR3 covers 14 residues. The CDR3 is CASSPAPVYNEQFF. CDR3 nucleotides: TGTGCCAGCAGCCCCGCCCCAGTGTACAATGAGCAGTTCTTC.

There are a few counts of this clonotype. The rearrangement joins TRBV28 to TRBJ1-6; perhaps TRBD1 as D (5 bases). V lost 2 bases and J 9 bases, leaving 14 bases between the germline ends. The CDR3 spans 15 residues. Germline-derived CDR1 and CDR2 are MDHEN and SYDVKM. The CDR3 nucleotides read TGTGCCAGCAGTTTAAGCTCAGGGCCTGGTTCACCCCTCCACTTT. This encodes CASSLSSGPGSPLHF.

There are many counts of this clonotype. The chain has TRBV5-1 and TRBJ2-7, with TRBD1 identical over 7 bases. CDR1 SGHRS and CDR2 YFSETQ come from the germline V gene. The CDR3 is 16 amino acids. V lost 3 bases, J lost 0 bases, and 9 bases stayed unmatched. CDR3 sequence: CASSWHGTVPSYEQYF. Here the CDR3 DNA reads TGCGCCAGCAGCTGGCATGGGACAGTACCCTCCTACGAGCAGTACTTC.

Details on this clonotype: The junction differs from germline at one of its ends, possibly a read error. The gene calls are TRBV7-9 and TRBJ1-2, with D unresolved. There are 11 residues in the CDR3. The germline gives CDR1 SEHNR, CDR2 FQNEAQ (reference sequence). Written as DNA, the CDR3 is TGTGCCAGCAGTCTTTCGTATGGCTGCACCTTC. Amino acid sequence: CASSLSYGCTF.

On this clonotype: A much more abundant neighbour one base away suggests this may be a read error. CDR3 amino acids: CASSRSADRYEQYF. In DNA form, the CDR3 reads TGTGCCAGCAGCCGGTCGGCGGACCGCTACGAGCAGTACTTC. The V call is TRBV11-2, the J call TRBJ2-7; D is unresolved. V lost 5 bases to trimming and J lost 3 bases, with 14 bases between them. The CDR3 has 14 residues. CDR1 is SGHAT and CDR2 is FQNNGV in the germline V gene.

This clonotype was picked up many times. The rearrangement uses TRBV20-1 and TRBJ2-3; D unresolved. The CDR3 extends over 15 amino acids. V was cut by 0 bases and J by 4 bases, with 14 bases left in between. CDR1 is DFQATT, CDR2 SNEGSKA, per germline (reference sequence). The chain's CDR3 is CSARDLGGSADTQYF. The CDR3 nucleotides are TGCAGTGCTAGAGATTTAGGTGGAAGCGCAGATACGCAGTATTTT.

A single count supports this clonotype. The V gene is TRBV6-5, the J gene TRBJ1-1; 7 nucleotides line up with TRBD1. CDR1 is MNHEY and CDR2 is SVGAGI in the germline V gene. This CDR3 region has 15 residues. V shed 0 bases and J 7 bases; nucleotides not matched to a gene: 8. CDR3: CASSYSRQGRIEAFF. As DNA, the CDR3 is TGTGCCAGCAGTTACTCTAGACAGGGCAGGATTGAAGCTTTCTTT.

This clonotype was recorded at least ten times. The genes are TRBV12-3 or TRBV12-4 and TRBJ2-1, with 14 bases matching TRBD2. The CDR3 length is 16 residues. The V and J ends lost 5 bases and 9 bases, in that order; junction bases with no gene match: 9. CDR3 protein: CASSLQTSGGASEQFF. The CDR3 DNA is TGTGCCAGCAGTCTCCAGACTAGCGGGGGGGCAAGTGAGCAGTTCTTC.

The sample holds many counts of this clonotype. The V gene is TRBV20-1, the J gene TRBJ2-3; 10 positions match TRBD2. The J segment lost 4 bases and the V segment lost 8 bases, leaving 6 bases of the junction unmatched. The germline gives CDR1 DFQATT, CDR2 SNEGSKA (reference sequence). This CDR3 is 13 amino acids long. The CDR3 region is CSSKRGGADTQYF. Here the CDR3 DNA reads TGCAGTTCAAAGCGGGGGGGTGCAGATACGCAGTATTTT.

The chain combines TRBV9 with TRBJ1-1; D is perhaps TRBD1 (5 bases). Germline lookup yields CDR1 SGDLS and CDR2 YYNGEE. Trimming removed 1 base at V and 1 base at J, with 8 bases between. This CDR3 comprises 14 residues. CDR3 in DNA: TGTGCCAGCAGCGTAAGACAGACGAACACTGAAGCTTTCTTT. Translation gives CASSVRQTNTEAFF.

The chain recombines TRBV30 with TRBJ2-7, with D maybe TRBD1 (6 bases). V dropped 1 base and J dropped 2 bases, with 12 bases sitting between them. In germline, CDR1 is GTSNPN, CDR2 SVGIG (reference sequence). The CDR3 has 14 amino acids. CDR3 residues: CAWSAQGQPYEQYF. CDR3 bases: TGTGCCTGGAGTGCACAGGGTCAGCCCTACGAGCAGTACTTC.

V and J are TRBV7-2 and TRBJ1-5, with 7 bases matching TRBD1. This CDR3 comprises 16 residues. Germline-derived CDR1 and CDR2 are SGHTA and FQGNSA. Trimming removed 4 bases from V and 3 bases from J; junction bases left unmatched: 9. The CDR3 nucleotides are TGTGCCAGCAGCTCCCTCGGGACAGTTCCCAATCAGCCCCAGCATTTT. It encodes CASSSLGTVPNQPQHF.

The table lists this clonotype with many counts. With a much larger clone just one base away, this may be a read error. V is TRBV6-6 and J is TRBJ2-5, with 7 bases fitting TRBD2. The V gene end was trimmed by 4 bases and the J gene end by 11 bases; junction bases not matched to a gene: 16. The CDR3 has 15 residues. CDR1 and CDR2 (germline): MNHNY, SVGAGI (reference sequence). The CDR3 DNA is TGTGCCAGCAGTTCTCCCAGACTAGCCGGCTATGAGCAGTACTTC. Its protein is CASSSPRLAGYEQYF.

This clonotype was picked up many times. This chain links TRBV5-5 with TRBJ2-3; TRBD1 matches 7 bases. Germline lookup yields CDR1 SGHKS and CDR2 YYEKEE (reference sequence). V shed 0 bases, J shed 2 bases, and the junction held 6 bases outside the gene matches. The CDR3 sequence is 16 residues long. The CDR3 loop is CASSLAAGGSTDTQYF. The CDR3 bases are TGTGCCAGCAGCTTGGCGGCAGGGGGTTCCACAGATACGCAGTATTTT.

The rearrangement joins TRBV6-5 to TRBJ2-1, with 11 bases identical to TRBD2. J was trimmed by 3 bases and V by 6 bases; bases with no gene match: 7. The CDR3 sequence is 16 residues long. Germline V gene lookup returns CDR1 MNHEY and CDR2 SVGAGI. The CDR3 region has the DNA TGTGCCAGCAGCCCGGGGACTAGCGGTTACTACAATGAGCAGTTCTTC. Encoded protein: CASSPGTSGYYNEQFF.

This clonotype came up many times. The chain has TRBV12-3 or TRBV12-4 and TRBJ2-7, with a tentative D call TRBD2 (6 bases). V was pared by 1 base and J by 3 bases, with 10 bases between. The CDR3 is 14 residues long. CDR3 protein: CASSLGGALYEQYF. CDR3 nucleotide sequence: TGTGCCAGCAGTTTAGGCGGGGCACTCTACGAGCAGTACTTC.

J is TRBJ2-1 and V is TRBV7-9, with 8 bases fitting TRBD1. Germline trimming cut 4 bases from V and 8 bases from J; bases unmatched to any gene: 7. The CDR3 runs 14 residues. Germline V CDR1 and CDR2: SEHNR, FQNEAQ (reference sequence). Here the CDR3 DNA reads TGTGCCAGCAGCTCCGACAGGGGATCCTATGAGCAGTTCTTC. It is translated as CASSSDRGSYEQFF.

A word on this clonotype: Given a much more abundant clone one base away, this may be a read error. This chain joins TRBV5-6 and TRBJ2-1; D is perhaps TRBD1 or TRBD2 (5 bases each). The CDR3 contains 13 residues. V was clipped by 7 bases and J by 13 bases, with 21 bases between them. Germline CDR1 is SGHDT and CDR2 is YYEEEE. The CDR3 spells CASGGTAAETQFF. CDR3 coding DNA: TGTGCCAGCGGGGGAACGGCCGCCGAGACCCAGTTCTTC.

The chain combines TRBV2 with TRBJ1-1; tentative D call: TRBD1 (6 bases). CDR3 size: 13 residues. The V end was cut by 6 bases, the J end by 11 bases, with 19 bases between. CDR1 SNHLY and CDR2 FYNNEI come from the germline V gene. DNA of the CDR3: TGTGCCAGCAGCTACAGGGTAAACAGTTCGGCTTTCTTT. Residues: CASSYRVNSSAFF.

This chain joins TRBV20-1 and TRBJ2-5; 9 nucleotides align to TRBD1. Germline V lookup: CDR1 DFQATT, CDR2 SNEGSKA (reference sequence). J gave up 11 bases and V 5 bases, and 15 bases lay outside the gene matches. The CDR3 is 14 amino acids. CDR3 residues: CSALRPGQGNEQYF. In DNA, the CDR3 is TGCAGTGCTTTACGACCGGGACAGGGCAATGAGCAGTACTTC.

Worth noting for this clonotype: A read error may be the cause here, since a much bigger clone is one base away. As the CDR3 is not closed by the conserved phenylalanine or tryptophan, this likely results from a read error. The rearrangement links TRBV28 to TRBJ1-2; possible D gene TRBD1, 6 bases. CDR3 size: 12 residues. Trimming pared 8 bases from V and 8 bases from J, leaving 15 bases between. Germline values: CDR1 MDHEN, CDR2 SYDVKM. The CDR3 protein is CASQGLLEGYTC. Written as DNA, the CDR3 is TGTGCCAGCCAGGGGCTACTGGAAGGCTACACCTGC.

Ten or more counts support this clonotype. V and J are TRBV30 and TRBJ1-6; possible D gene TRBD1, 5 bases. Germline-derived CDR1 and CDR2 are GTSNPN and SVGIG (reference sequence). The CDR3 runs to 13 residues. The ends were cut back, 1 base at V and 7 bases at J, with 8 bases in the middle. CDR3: CAWSAGGNSPLHF. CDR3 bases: TGTGCCTGGAGTGCTGGGGGGAATTCACCCCTCCACTTT. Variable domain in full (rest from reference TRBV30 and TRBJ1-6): SQTIHQWPATLVQPVGSPLSLECTVEGTSNPNLYWYRQAAGRGLQLLFYSVGIGQISSEVPQNLSASRPQDRQFILSSKKLLLSDSGFYLCAWSAGGNSPLHFGNGTRLTVT.

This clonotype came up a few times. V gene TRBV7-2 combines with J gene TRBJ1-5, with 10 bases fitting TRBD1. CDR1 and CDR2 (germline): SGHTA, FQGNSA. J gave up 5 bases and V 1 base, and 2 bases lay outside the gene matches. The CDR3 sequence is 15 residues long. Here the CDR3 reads CASSLGGQGYQPQHF. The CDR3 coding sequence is TGTGCCAGCAGCTTAGGGGGACAGGGGTATCAGCCCCAGCATTTT.

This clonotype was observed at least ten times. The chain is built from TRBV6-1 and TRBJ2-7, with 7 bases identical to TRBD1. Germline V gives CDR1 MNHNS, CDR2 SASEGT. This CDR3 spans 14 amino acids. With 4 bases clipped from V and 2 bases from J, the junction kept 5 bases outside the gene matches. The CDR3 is CASSAYRGPYEQYF. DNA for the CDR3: TGTGCCAGCAGTGCATACAGGGGCCCCTACGAGCAGTACTTC.

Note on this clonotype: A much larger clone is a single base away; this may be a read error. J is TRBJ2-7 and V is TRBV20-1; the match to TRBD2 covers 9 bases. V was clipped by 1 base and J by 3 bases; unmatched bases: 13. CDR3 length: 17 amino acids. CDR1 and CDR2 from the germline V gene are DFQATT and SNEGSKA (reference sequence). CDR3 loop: CSARVRPSGALCYEQYF. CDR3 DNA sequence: TGCAGTGCTAGAGTAAGGCCTAGCGGGGCCCTATGCTACGAGCAGTACTTC.